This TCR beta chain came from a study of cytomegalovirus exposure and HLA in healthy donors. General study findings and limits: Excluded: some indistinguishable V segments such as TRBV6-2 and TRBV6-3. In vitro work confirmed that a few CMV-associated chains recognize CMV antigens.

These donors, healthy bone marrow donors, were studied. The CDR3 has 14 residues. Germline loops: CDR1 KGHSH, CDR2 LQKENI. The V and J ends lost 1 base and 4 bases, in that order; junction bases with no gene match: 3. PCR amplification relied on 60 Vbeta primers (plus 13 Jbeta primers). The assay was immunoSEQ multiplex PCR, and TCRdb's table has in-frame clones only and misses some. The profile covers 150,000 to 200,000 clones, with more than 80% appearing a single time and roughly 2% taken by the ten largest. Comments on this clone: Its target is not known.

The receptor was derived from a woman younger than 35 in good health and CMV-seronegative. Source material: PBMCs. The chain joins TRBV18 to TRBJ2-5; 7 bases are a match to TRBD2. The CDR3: CASSPLWGGETQYF. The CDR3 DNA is TGTGCCAGCTCACCACTGTGGGGGGGAGAGACCCAGTACTTC.